These 5 T cell receptor beta chains were all obtained from the same sample, sequenced in a study of siplizumab effects on memory and regulatory T cells. Method: immunoSEQ multiplex PCR; TCRdb's copy keeps in-frame clones and lacks some. This table has 100,000 or so clones, about 92% appearing once. Sequencing was carried out using CD4+ T cells sorted from blood. These receptors originate from a human donor in good health.

This clone was seen more than once but under ten times. V and J are TRBV20-1 and TRBJ1-1, with no clear D. The CDR3 runs to 11 residues. The germline V and J ends were trimmed by 3 bases and 5 bases, with 7 bases remaining between them. Germline V lookup: CDR1 DFQATT, CDR2 SNEGSKA (reference sequence). CDR3 region: CSARSATEAFF. CDR3 nucleotide sequence: TGCAGTGCTAGGTCAGCGACTGAAGCTTTCTTT.

In its sample, this clone was seen a few times. The chain joins TRBV5-1 to TRBJ2-3; 7 bases are shared with TRBD1. The ends lost 3 bases at V and 3 bases at J; junction bases unmatched: 7. The CDR3 is made up of 15 amino acids. The germline gives CDR1 SGHRS, CDR2 YFSETQ. This chain's CDR3 is CASSSTDRLTDTQYF. Written as DNA, the CDR3 is TGCGCCAGCAGCTCGACGGACAGGCTGACAGATACGCAGTATTTT.

The CDR3 spells CASSGRLAGYQETQYF. The CDR3, as DNA: TGTGCCAGTAGTGGAAGACTAGCGGGCTACCAAGAGACCCAGTACTTC. This rearrangement joins TRBV19 to TRBJ2-5, with 10 bases lining up with TRBD2. Germline V lookup: CDR1 LNHDA, CDR2 SQIVND (reference sequence). The V and J ends lost 5 bases and 0 bases, in that order; junction bases with no gene match: 6. CDR3 length: 16 residues.

The chain couples TRBV4-1 to TRBJ2-7; weak D call: TRBD1 (6 bases). The V end was cut by 0 bases, the J end by 2 bases, with 14 bases between. Germline values: CDR1 MGHRA, CDR2 YSYEKL. The CDR3 spans 16 residues. The CDR3 protein is CASSQDNTGLTYEQYF. CDR3 nucleotide sequence: TGCGCCAGCAGCCAAGATAACACAGGGCTTACCTACGAGCAGTACTTC.

J is TRBJ1-3 and V is TRBV6-6; TRBD1 might be the D (6 bases). Trimming removed 2 bases from V and 4 bases from J, with 9 bases in between. The CDR3 has 14 amino acids. Per the germline V gene, CDR1 is MNHNY and CDR2 is SVGAGI (reference sequence). The CDR3 nucleotides are TGTGCCAGCAGTTACAGGGGGACGGGAAACACCATATATTTT. Its translation: CASSYRGTGNTIYF.